These 3 T cell receptor beta chains were all obtained from the same sample, sequenced in a study of regulatory T cells in long-lasting Graves disease. Time point indicated: persistent/refractory GD, antithyroid drugs over 5 years with positive TRAb. The TCR library was made from RNA that had been extracted from PBMCs in TRIzol. Construction of TCR beta libraries relied on iRepertoire HTBI primers and on Arm-PCR targeting CDR3 regions. TCRdb re-called the multiplex PCR reads through MiXCR, storing one row per CDR3 protein. The sample consists of about 290,000 distinct CDR3 sequences, around 20% of them appearing once. The source was peripheral blood mononuclear cells (PBMCs), collected when the disease was refractory, from a patient treated with antithyroid drugs. The receptors stem from a female donor with Graves disease.

The chain recombines TRBV12-3 or TRBV12-4 with TRBJ1-5; D remains unclear. V was trimmed by 3 bases and J by 0 bases, leaving 6 bases between them. This CDR3 has 14 amino acids. The CDR3 nucleotides read TGTGCCAGCAGTTTCGGCCATAGCAATCAGCCCCAGCATTTT. Its translation: CASSFGHSNQPQHF.

This clonotype was counted a few times. This chain connects TRBV7-9 to TRBJ1-4, with D possibly TRBD1 on 6 matching bases. The CDR3 consists of 16 residues. V lost 1 base to trimming and J lost 0 bases, with 9 bases between them. Germline CDR1 SEHNR, CDR2 FQNEAQ (reference sequence). The CDR3 coding sequence is TGTGCCAGCAGCTTAGGGCGGACAGCAACTAATGAAAAACTGTTTTTT. This sequence encodes CASSLGRTATNEKLFF.

This chain uses TRBV13 with TRBJ1-1; 10 bases match TRBD1. CDR3 size: 16 residues. V was clipped by 4 bases and J by 5 bases; unmatched bases: 10. Germline V gene data show CDR1 as PRHDT and CDR2 as FYEKMQ (reference sequence). The CDR3 loop reads CASSYGGRDRGTEAFF. In DNA form, the CDR3 reads TGTGCCAGCAGCTATGGGGGCCGGGACAGGGGAACTGAAGCTTTCTTT.